This record covers a single T cell receptor (beta chain). Its antigen is not known. This entry comes from a study of T cell responses to AZD1222 COVID-19 vaccine. Study outcomes and limitations: Reportedly, nearly half of unique spike TCRs recognized epitopes outside B.1.351/B.1.1.7 mutations. White British people made up most donors, females outnumbered males, and clonal diversity was possibly underestimated. AZD1222 recipients seropositive at baseline numbered only 5 or 6.

Trimming took 3 bases from V and 3 from J, leaving 14 bases between them. This CDR3 spans 14 amino acids. Germline values: CDR1 DFQATT, CDR2 SNEGSKA (reference sequence). Generated by immunoSEQ multiplex PCR, the TCRdb table keeps only in-frame clones and is missing some. Of some 130,000 clones in the sample, over 65% were seen once. The sample here was peripheral blood, taken on day 0 of AZD1222 vaccination. The sequence came from an adult in good health. The chain employs TRBV20-1 and TRBJ1-1, with a weak D call TRBD1 (6 bases). CDR3 nucleotide sequence: TGCAGTGCTAGTCCGGGACACGGGTACACTGAAGCTTTCTTT. Translation: CSASPGHGYTEAFF.